This T cell receptor (beta chain) appears in the sequencing data of a study of beta chain features in type 1 diabetes. Study-level results: In all four CD4+ subsets, TCRB CDR3 length was significantly, moderately reduced in type 1 diabetes. It was possible that PCR favored shorter templates, equally so in patients and controls. Naive, central memory and Treg TCRB repertoires appeared more alike in patients than in healthy donors.

The authors reverse transcribed all of the isolated RNA, so sequencing captured expressed TCRB transcripts. Measured with immunoSEQ multiplex PCR; TCRdb has only the in-frame clones, and not every one. This table has 150,000 or so clones, 40% to 55% appearing once. To note about this clone: What it binds is not known.

The ends were cut back, 9 bases at V and 0 bases at J, with 5 bases in the middle. The CDR3 runs 11 residues. Germline CDR1 is SGHTA and CDR2 is FQGTGA. Donors underwent one heparinised blood draw, about 110 mL on average. Sequencing was done on a sample of Tregs from blood. The J gene is TRBJ1-2, the V gene TRBV7-3; D not certain. This TCR derives from a man in his late teens or twenties in good health. The CDR3 loop is CARSANYGYTF. CDR3 DNA sequence: TGTGCCAGATCAGCTAACTATGGCTACACCTTC.